These 13 T cell receptor beta chains were sequenced from one sample in a study of tissue T cells after allogeneic stem cell transplantation (dated by TCRdb to the early 2020s). Libraries were made using the immunoSEQ multiplex PCR assay. This is the immuneACCESS table as TCRdb keeps it, with only in-frame sequences that have V and J called. A part of the clones is gone; compared with another copy, unresolved V genes explain less than half, and the rest is unexplained. This sample gives several thousand clones in total; approximately 52% of them show up just once. The top ten clonotypes cover 12% of the sample. Reading the label with the study, this specimen's time point is: mouse harvest day 7 after allogeneic transplant. Mouse grafts combined 10^7 T-cell-depleted bone marrow cells with 10^6 splenic CD5+ T cells, given via tail vein injection. The sequenced sample was lymph node tissue. These receptors were collected from a female BALB/c mouse given C57BL/6 T cells with graft-versus-host disease after an allogeneic hematopoietic cell transplant.

On this clone: Germline is not matched at one junction end, which may reflect a read error. All gene names here are mouse names. The observed sequence ends 1 residue before the CDR3 terminus, with the missing tail filled in from the germline J gene. The chain recombines TRBV5 with TRBJ2-7; TRBD2 might be the D (6 bases). CDR1 and CDR2 (germline): LGHNA, YNLKQL (reference sequence). This CDR3 is 14 amino acids long. CDR3 protein: CPSSPDWRGWEQYF. Partial CDR3 DNA: TGTCCCAGCAGCCCCGACTGGCGGGGCTGGGAACAGTAC.

Notes on this clone: Germline and genes: mouse. The DNA ends 1 residue before the CDR3 does, and the rest of the CDR3 is filled in from the germline J gene. The rearrangement links TRBV26 to TRBJ1-1, with D perhaps matching TRBD1 (5 bases). This CDR3 contains 14 residues. Deletions cut 2 bases from V and 3 bases from J, with 10 bases between. CDR1 KGHPV and CDR2 FQNQEV come from the germline V gene (reference sequence). Partial CDR3 DNA: TGTGCCAGCAGTCTGGCCGGGGGGTACACAGAAGTCTTC. This sequence encodes CASSLAGGYTEVF. Given in full, the CDR3 is CASSLAGGYTEVFF. Supplemented by reference TRBV26 and TRBJ1-1, the full variable domain reads NSKVIQTPRYLVKGQGQKAKMRCIPEKGHPVVFWYQQNKNNEFKFLINFQNQEVLQQIDMTEKRFSAECPSNSPCSLEIQSSEAGDSALYLCASSLAGGYTEVFFGKGTRLTVV.

A word on this clone: The listed genes are named as in mouse. Read data end 1 residue before the CDR3 end; the end is taken from the germline J gene. The genes are TRBV3 and TRBJ1-4, with D hard to call. CDR3 size: 15 residues. The germline V gene has CDR1 SNHLY and CDR2 FYNGKV (reference sequence). V gave up 1 base and J gave up 0 bases, with 6 bases separating them. Partial CDR3 DNA: TGTGCCAGCAGCTTAGTAGGGTTTTCCAACGAAAGATTATTT. Translated, it gives CASSLVGFSNERLF. The full CDR3 reads CASSLVGFSNERLFF.

This clone occurred a few times. Any gene name here is a mouse gene name. The missing CDR3 end, 1 residue past where the read stops, is filled in from the germline J gene. This chain joins TRBV23 and TRBJ1-5; the table's D call, TRBD1, has no DNA check behind it. The CDR3 covers 15 residues. Germline V gives CDR1 KGHTA, CDR2 FQNQQP. The CDR3 here is CSSSLGQYNNQAPLF. Incomplete CDR3 DNA: TGCTCCAGCAGCCTCGGACAGTATAACAACCAGGCTCCGCTT. The entire variable domain, with the rest obtained from reference TRBV23 and TRBJ1-5, is as follows: DAAVTQKPRYLIKMKGQEAEMKCIPEKGHTAVFWYQQKQSKELKFLIYFQNQQPLDQIDMVKERFSAVCPSSSLCSLGIRTCEAEDSALYLCSSSLGQYNNQAPLFGEGTRLSVL.

This clone appeared a few times. The gene symbols are mouse symbols. The CDR3 goes on 1 residue after the read ends, and that part is filled in from the germline J gene. The chain links TRBV26 to TRBJ1-5; D not certain. The CDR3 loop spans 12 amino acids. Germline CDR1 is KGHPV and CDR2 is FQNQEV (reference sequence). The V end was cut by 4 bases, the J end by 2 bases, with 3 bases between. The CDR3 protein is CASSRDNQAPLF. CDR3 DNA (partial): TGTGCCAGCAGTCGGGACAACCAGGCTCCGCTT.

Comment on this clone: The listed genes are named as in mouse. Coverage ceases 1 residue before the CDR3 finishes, and the germline J gene fills in the end. J is TRBJ1-2 and V is TRBV24; D not resolved. Per germline, CDR1 KGHTA and CDR2 FRNEEI. V was cut by 1 base and J by 1 base, with 4 bases left in between. This CDR3 comprises 13 residues. CDR3 in amino acids: CASSLCRNSDYTF. CDR3 DNA (partial): TGTGCCAGCAGTCTGTGCAGAAACTCCGACTACACC.

This clone appeared a few times. Each gene name is a mouse one. The read is 1 residue too short to cover the CDR3 end, so that end is filled in from the germline J gene. This chain links TRBV3 with TRBJ2-7; TRBD2 agrees at 9 bases. The CDR3 consists of 14 residues. J was trimmed by 7 bases and V by 1 base; bases with no gene match: 5. The V gene's germline CDR1 is SNHLY and CDR2 FYNGKV (reference sequence). The CDR3 bases that were read are TGTGCCAGCAGCTTAGTGGGGGGGCTGCGCGAACAGTAC. Its protein is CASSLVGGLREQY. The entire CDR3 is CASSLVGGLREQYF.

This clone was seen only a few times. Genes and germline come from the mouse. The CDR3 is cut off 1 residue early in the read; its end comes from the germline J gene. V is TRBV12-2 and J is TRBJ2-1; D is undetermined. The V gene's germline CDR1 is SGHLS and CDR2 HYDKME. Trimming removed 3 bases at V and 3 bases at J, with 8 bases between. The CDR3 totals 13 residues. The CDR3 here is CASSEVLYAEQFF. The sequenced CDR3 bases are TGTGCCAGCTCTGAGGTCCTCTATGCTGAGCAGTTC.

For this clone: Gene names follow the mouse nomenclature. Read sequence stops 1 residue before the CDR3 end, and the germline J gene provides the missing end. Other nucleotide sequences in the sample specify the same CDR3. The rearrangement links TRBV26 to TRBJ2-3; 8 nucleotides align to TRBD2. This CDR3 has 16 amino acids. Germline trimming cut 2 bases from V and 0 bases from J; bases unmatched to any gene: 4. CDR1 and CDR2 (germline): KGHPV, FQNQEV (reference sequence). CDR3 region: CASSLGGAGSAETLYF. The part of the CDR3 DNA that was read is TGTGCCAGCAGTCTGGGGGGGGCGGGCAGTGCAGAAACGCTGTAT.

Regarding this clone: The gene names here belong to mouse. The read ends 1 residue early relative to the CDR3; the germline J gene fills the gap. This sequence joins TRBV13-1 and TRBJ2-2, with 10 bases identical to TRBD2. Germline CDR1 reads NSHNY; CDR2 reads SYGAGN. The CDR3 has 15 residues. J was trimmed by 3 bases and V by 3 bases; bases with no gene match: 2. The sequenced part of the CDR3 DNA is TGTGCCAGCAGTGCCTGGGGGGGCGACACCGGGCAGCTCTAC. It translates to CASSAWGGDTGQLY. In full, the CDR3 reads CASSAWGGDTGQLYF.

Comment on this clone: Mouse gene names apply. CDR3 protein: CASSSGGPNERLFF. CDR3 bases read: TGTGCCAGCAGTAGTGGGGGGCCCAACGAAAGATTATTT. The rearrangement uses TRBV19 and TRBJ1-4; possible D gene TRBD1, 6 bases. The read terminates 1 residue ahead of where the CDR3 ends, so the germline J gene completes it. Germline V gene sequence: CDR1 FNHDT, CDR2 SITEND (reference sequence). Deletions cut 3 bases from V and 3 bases from J, with 9 bases between. This CDR3 comprises 14 residues.

Concerning this clone itself: Mouse gene names apply. The CDR3 end is not reached by the read, which stops 1 residue before it; the germline J gene fills it in. The chain couples TRBV19 to TRBJ1-1, with 7 bases matching TRBD1. Unmatched junction bases numbered 3, after V lost 6 bases and J lost 4 bases. The CDR3 is 12 amino acids. The germline CDR1 and CDR2 sequences are FNHDT and SITEND (reference sequence). The CDR3 DNA, read in part, is TGTGCCAGCAAACCAGGGGGCACAGAAGTCTTC. Protein: CASKPGGTEVF. The full CDR3 is CASKPGGTEVFF.

A note on this clone: Mouse germline and gene names are used. With the read ending 1 residue before the CDR3 end, the germline J gene is used to fill in that end. J is TRBJ1-4 and V is TRBV15, with D perhaps TRBD1 (5 bases). The CDR3 consists of 13 residues. V dropped 1 base and J dropped 7 bases, with 7 bases sitting between them. Germline V gene lookup returns CDR1 SGHND and CDR2 FRSKSL. CDR3 residues: CASSLEGPERLFF. CDR3 DNA (partial): TGTGCCAGCAGTTTAGAGGGACCCGAAAGATTATTT.